The present T cell receptor beta chain was sequenced within a study of blood T cell repertoires in COVID-19. Study-wide context: In each case, the material was cDNA or gDNA derived from T cells, B-cell-depleted T cells, or PBMCs.

Original methodology: Amplification from reference gene primers served as the basis for estimated nucleated cell counts. The data were produced by immunoSEQ multiplex PCR, yet TCRdb's version contains in-frame clones alone and is incomplete. V and J calls and clone size are given by that table; D and trimming were obtained from the DNA. The sample contains approximately 490,000 clones, roughly nine tenths of which appear only once. In terms of age and location, participants ranged from roughly 18 to 89 years and lived in under 30 US areas. Participants were placed into cohorts based on the clinical history they reported. This CDR3 has 15 residues. CDR1 and CDR2 from the germline V gene are SEHNR and FQNEAQ (reference sequence). The V gene end was trimmed by 3 bases and the J gene end by 4 bases; junction bases not matched to a gene: 2.

The rearrangement uses TRBV7-9 and TRBJ1-3; 11 bases agree with TRBD1. This clonotype originated in a woman aged 55-70 years who had recovered from COVID-19. Input material: PBMCs or T cells enriched from blood (not recorded which). DNA of the CDR3: TGTGCCAGCAGCTTCCGGACAGGGGGCGGAAACACCATATATTTT. This codes for CASSFRTGGGNTIYF.